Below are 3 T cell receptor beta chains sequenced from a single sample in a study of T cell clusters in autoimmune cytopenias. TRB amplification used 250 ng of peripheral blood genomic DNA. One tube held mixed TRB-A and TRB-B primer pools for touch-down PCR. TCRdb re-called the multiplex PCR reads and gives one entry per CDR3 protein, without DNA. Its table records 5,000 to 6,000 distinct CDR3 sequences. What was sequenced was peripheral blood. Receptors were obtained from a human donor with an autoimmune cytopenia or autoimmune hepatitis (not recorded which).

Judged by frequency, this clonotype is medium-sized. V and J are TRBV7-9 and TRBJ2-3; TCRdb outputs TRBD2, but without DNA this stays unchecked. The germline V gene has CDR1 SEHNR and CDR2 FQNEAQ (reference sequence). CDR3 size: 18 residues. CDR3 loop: CASSLAGSLSGRSDTQYF.

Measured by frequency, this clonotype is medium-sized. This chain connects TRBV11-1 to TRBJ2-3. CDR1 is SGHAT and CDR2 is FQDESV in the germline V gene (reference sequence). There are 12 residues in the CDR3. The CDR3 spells CASREITDTQYF.

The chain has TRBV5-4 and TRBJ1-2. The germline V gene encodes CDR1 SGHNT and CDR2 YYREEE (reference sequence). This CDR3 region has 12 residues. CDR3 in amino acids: CATRPGQTGYTF.